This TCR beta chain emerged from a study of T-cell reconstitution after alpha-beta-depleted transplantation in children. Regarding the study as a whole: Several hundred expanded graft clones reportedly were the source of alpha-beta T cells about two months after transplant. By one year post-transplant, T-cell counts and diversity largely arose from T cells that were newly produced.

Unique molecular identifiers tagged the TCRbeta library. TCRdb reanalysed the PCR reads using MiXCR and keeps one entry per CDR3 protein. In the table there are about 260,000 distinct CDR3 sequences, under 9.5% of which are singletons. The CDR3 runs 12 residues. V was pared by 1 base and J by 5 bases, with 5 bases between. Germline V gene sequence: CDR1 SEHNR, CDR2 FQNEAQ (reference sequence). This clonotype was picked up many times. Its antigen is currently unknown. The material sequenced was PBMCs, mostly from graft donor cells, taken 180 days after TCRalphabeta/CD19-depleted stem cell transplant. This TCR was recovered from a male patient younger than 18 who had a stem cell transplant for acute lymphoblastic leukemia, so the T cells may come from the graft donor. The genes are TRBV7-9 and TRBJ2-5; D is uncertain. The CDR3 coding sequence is TGTGCCAGCAGCTTAGATTGGGAGACCCAGTACTTC. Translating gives CASSLDWETQYF.